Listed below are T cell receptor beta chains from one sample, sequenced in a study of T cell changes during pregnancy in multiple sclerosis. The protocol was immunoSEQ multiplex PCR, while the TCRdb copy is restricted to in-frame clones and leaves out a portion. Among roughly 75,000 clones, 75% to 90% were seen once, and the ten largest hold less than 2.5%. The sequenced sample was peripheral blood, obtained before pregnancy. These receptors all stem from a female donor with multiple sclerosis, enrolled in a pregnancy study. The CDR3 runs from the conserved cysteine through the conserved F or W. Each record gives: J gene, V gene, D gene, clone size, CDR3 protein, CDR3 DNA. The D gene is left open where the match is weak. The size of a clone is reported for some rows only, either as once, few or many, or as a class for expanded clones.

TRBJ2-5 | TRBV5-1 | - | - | CASSPGQPNQETQYF | TGCGCCAGCAGCCCCGGACAGCCAAACCAAGAGACCCAGTACTTC
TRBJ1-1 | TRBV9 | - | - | CASSAGELTTNTEAFF | TGTGCCAGCAGCGCAGGGGAATTAACGACGAACACTGAAGCTTTCTTT
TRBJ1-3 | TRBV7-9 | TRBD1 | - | CASSPAGTGAGGGNTIYF | TGTGCCAGCAGCCCCGCCGGGACAGGGGCGGGAGGCGGAAACACCATATATTTT
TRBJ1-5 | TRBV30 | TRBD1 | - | CAWSVRGRFSNQPQHF | TGTGCCTGGAGTGTGAGGGGGCGATTTAGCAATCAGCCCCAGCATTTT
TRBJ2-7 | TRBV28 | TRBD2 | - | CASSLGGGVPEQYF | TGTGCCAGCAGTTTAGGCGGGGGAGTACCAGAGCAGTACTTC
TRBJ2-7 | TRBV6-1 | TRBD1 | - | CASSLHRGSYEQYF | TGTGCCAGCAGTCTGCACAGGGGGTCCTACGAGCAGTACTTC
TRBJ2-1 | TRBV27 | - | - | CASIPKFGNNEQFF | TGTGCCAGTATACCGAAGTTCGGGAACAATGAGCAGTTCTTC
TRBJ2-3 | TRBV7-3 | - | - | CAIPYTQYF | TGTGCCATTCCGTATACGCAGTATTTT
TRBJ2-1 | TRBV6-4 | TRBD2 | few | CASSGLGVDRNEQFF | TGTGCCAGCTCGGGACTAGGGGTCGATAGGAATGAGCAGTTCTTC
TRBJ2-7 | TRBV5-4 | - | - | CASSLVSLEVGEQYF | TGTGCCAGCAGCTTGGTTTCTTTGGAGGTCGGCGAGCAGTACTTC
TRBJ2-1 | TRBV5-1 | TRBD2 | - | CASSFGGGAQARYNEQFF | TGCGCCAGCAGCTTTGGCGGGGGGGCCCAGGCGCGATACAATGAGCAGTTCTTC
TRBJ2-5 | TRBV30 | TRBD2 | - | CAWSGSRTSWGETQYF | TGTGCCTGGAGTGGGTCTCGGACTAGCTGGGGAGAGACCCAGTACTTC
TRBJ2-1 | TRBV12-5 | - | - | CASGLDRTPGNEQFF | TGTGCTAGTGGTTTGGACCGAACACCGGGAAATGAGCAGTTCTTC
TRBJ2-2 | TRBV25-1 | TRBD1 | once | CASSVTGTGSSGELFF | TGTGCCAGCAGTGTTACCGGGACAGGGTCCTCCGGGGAGCTGTTTTTT
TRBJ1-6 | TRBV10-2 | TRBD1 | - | CASTRGQGGNSPLHF | TGCGCCAGCACCAGGGGGCAGGGGGGAAATTCACCCCTCCACTTT
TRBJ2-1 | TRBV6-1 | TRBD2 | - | CASSEALMLAGGGEQFF | TGTGCCAGCAGTGAAGCTCTAATGTTAGCGGGGGGGGGTGAGCAGTTCTTC
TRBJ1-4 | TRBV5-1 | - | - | CASSPTRQVRTEKLFF | TGCGCCAGCAGCCCTACTAGACAGGTCCGAACGGAAAAACTGTTTTTT
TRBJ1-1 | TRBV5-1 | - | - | CASSLGTPPRAFF | TGCGCCAGCAGCTTGGGGACACCCCCGAGGGCTTTCTTT
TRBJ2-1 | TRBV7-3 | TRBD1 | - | CASSSTGFNEQFF | TGTGCCAGCAGCTCGACAGGGTTCAATGAGCAGTTCTTC
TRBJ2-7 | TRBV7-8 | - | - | CASSTRGGPYEQYF | TGTGCCAGCAGCACACGAGGGGGACCCTACGAGCAGTACTTC
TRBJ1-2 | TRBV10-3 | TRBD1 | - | CAISERDRDGYTF | TGTGCCATCAGTGAGCGGGACAGGGATGGCTACACCTTC
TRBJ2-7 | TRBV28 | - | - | CASSHIPRTYEQYF | TGTGCCAGCAGTCACATTCCCAGGACCTACGAGCAGTACTTC
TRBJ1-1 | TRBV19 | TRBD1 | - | CASSIRGTGWPEAFF | TGTGCCAGTAGTATACGCGGGACAGGGTGGCCTGAAGCTTTCTTT
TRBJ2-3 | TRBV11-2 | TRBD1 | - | CASSPTGGVDTQYF | TGTGCCAGCAGCCCAACAGGGGGCGTAGATACGCAGTATTTT
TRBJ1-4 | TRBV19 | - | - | CASSWGGFGKLFF | TGTGCCAGTAGTTGGGGGGGATTCGGAAAACTGTTTTTT
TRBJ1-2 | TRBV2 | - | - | CASSERGGYTF | TGTGCCAGCAGTGAAAGGGGAGGCTACACCTTC
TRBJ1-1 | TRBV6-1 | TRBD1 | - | CAGGGGLYTVAFF | TGTGCAGGGGGCGGGGGGCTCTACACAGTCGCTTTCTTT
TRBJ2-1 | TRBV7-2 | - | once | CASSLRVGGNEQFF | TGTGCCAGCAGCCTCCGGGTGGGGGGAAATGAGCAGTTCTTC
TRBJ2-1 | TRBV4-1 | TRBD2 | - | CASMRGGSYNEQFF | TGCGCCAGCATGCGGGGGGGCTCCTACAATGAGCAGTTCTTC
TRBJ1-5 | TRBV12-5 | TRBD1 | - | CASGLVGGKGAKPQHF | TGTGCTAGTGGTTTGGTAGGTGGGAAGGGGGCAAAGCCCCAGCATTTT
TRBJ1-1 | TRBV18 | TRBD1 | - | CASSPGSRGPGTEAFF | TGTGCCAGCTCACCGGGTTCGAGGGGGCCCGGAACTGAAGCTTTCTTT